The entry below describes one T cell receptor beta chain. A Seattle source enrolled patients during active infection and followed them longitudinally. In the original processing: Amplified reference gene primers provided the basis for estimating nucleated cell counts. Some clones are missing from TCRdb's copy, which holds only in-frame ones; the method was immunoSEQ multiplex PCR. That table furnishes V, J and clone size, whereas the DNA furnished D and trimming. The sample includes roughly 130,000 clones, about nine tenths of them seen just once. These data belong to a study of blood T cell repertoires in COVID-19. Study background: There were acute and convalescent COVID-19 samples, and they came from the United States, Italy and Spain. Sources were T cells, B-cell-depleted T cells, or PBMCs; the material itself was cDNA or gDNA.

The CDR3 loop spans 14 amino acids. Germline V gene sequence: CDR1 MNHEY, CDR2 SVGEGT. The germline V and J ends were trimmed by 2 bases and 7 bases, with 11 bases remaining between them. The chain joins TRBV6-2 or TRBV6-3 to TRBJ2-2; TRBD1 might be the D (6 bases). The sequencing input was peripheral blood. The TCR sequence derives from a human donor with COVID-19, enrolled during active disease. The donor label of this sample is uncertain. CDR3 loop: CASSYPDRVGELFF. DNA of the CDR3: TGTGCCAGCAGTTACCCGGACAGAGTCGGGGAGCTGTTTTTT.